The 4 T cell receptor beta chains below were found in one sample sequenced in a study of Ad26.COV2.S vaccination and SARS-CoV-2 variants. Sequencing was performed with immunoSEQ multiplex PCR; in TCRdb, only in-frame clones are kept and a portion is missing. Of a few hundred thousand clones in the sample, roughly nine tenths were seen once. Stated treatment: roughly 18 received Ad26.COV2.S at low or high dose, single or two shots; roughly 5 received placebo; per-sample allocation not given. Each sample was drawn 63 days after the first injection (of vaccine or placebo). The sequencing here drew on peripheral blood, taken in a trial of Ad26.COV2.S vaccine versus placebo. These receptors were collected from a person aged 18-60 years who received the Ad26.COV2.S COVID-19 vaccine or a placebo.

This chain links TRBV5-1 with TRBJ2-1, with 8 positions matching TRBD2. The CDR3 extends over 15 amino acids. In germline, CDR1 is SGHRS, CDR2 YFSETQ. With V trimmed by 4 bases and J by 3 bases, 6 bases remained unmatched. In DNA, the CDR3 is TGCGCCAGCAGCGAGGGACTAGAATACTACAATGAGCAGTTCTTC. Protein sequence: CASSEGLEYYNEQFF. The whole variable domain, remainder taken from reference TRBV5-1 and TRBJ2-1, is KAGVTQTPRYLIKTRGQQVTLSCSPISGHRSVSWYQQTPGQGLQFLFEYFSETQRNKGNFPGRFSGRQFSNSRSEMNVSTLELGDSALYLCASSEGLEYYNEQFFGPGTRLTVL.

The chain couples TRBV4-3 to TRBJ2-3, with no clear D. The CDR3 length is 14 residues. V was pared by 0 bases and J by 4 bases, with 8 bases between. Germline CDR1 LGHNA, CDR2 YSLEER. CDR3 region: CASSQDLYPDTQYF. The DNA of the CDR3 is TGCGCCAGCAGCCAAGATCTTTACCCAGATACGCAGTATTTT.

The rearrangement uses TRBV29-1 and TRBJ2-7, with 8 bases fitting TRBD1. The trim removed 4 bases at V and 5 bases at J, leaving 4 bases unmatched. The CDR3 spans 12 residues. CDR1 is SQVTM, CDR2 ANQGSEA, per germline. This CDR3 is CSVVRGPNEQYF. DNA of the CDR3: TGCAGCGTTGTCAGGGGGCCAAACGAGCAGTACTTC.

The CDR3 loop reads CASSNRAGNTEAFF. CDR3 bases: TGTGCCAGCAGCAACCGCGCAGGCAACACTGAAGCTTTCTTT. The chain uses TRBV7-2 and TRBJ1-1; D gene unclear. The CDR3 spans 14 residues. V lost 5 bases, J lost 2 bases, and 12 bases lay in between. Germline CDR1 SGHTA, CDR2 FQGNSA.